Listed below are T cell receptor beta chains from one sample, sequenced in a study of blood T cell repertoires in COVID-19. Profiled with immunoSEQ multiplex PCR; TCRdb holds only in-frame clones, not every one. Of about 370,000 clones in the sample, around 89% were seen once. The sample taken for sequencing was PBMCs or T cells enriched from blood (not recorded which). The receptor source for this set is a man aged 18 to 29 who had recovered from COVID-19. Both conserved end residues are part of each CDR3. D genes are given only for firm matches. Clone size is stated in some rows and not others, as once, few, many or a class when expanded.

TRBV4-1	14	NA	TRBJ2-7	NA	TGCGCCAGCAGCCGGGCAGGGCACTCCTACGAGCAGTACTTC	CASSRAGHSYEQYF
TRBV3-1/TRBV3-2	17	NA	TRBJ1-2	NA	TGTGCCAGCAGCCATGGGGGGGCCCGACAGCCTAACTATGGCTACACCTTC	CASSHGGARQPNYGYTF
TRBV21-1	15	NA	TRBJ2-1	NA	TGTGCCAGCAGAAAACGGAGGGGCCCCTACAATGAGCAGTTCTTC	CASRKRRGPYNEQFF
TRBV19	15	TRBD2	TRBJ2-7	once	TGTGCCAGTAGTTACCTGGCTAGCGGGAGTCGGGAGCAGTACTTC	CASSYLASGSREQYF
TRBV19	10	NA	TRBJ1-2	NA	TGTGCCAGTAAGGGGGAAGGCTACACCTTC	CASKGEGYTF
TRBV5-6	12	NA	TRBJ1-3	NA	TGTGCCAGCAGCGACGGGTGGAACACCATATATTTT	CASSDGWNTIYF
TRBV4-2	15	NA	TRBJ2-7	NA	TGTGCCAGCAGCCCGCGTGGGGGGGGCTTATACGAGCAGTACTTC	CASSPRGGGLYEQYF
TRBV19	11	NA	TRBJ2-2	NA	TGTGCCAGTACCCAGGGAGGGGAGCTGTTTTTT	CASTQGGELFF
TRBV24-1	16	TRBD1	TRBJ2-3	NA	TGTGCCACCAGTGATTATCCGGGACAGGCAGGAGATACGCAGTATTTT	CATSDYPGQAGDTQYF
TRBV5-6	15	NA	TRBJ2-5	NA	TGTGCCAGCAGCTTGGTGGTAGCGGTACAAGAGACCCAGTACTTC	CASSLVVAVQETQYF
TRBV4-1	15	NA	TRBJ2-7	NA	TGCGCCAGCAGCCAAGATCGAGGGAGGACCTACGAGCAGTACTTC	CASSQDRGRTYEQYF
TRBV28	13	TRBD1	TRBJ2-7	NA	TGTGCCAGTTGGACAGGGGGCTCCTACGAGCAGTACTTC	CASWTGGSYEQYF
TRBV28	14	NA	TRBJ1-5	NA	TGTGCCACCTTGACAGCTTATAGCAATCAGCCCCAGCATTTT	CATLTAYSNQPQHF
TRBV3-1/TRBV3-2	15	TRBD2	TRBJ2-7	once	TGTGCCAGCAGCCTTAGCGGGGGGCCAGAATACGAGCAGTACTTC	CASSLSGGPEYEQYF
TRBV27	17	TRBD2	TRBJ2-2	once	TGTGCCAGCAGTTTATCTCGGCGGGGGTCGAACACCGGGGAGCTGTTTTTT	CASSLSRRGSNTGELFF
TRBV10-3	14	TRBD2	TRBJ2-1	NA	TGTGCCATCAGTGAGAGAGCTAGCGGGGGCCCGGAGTTCTTC	CAISERASGGPEFF
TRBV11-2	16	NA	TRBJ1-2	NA	TGTGCCAGCAGCCCCAGGGCCAATCTCCTGGCGGACGGCTACACCTTC	CASSPRANLLADGYTF
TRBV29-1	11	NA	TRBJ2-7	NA	TGCAGCGTTGAAGTGTTATACGAGCAGTACTTC	CSVEVLYEQYF